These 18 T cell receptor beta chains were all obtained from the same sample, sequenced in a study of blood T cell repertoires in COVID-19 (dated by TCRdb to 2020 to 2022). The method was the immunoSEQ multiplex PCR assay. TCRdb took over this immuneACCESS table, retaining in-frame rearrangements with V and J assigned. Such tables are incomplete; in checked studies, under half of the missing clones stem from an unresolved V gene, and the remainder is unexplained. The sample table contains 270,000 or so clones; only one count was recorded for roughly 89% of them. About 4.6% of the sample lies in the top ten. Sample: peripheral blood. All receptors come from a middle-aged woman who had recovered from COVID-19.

CDR3 amino acids: CASSATRGSYYEQYF. In DNA, the CDR3 is TGCGCCAGCAGCGCTACCCGGGGGTCCTACTACGAGCAGTACTTC. J is TRBJ2-7 and V is TRBV5-1; D might be TRBD2 (6 bases). This CDR3 has 15 amino acids. The germline V gene has CDR1 SGHRS and CDR2 YFSETQ. V was cut by 4 bases and J by 3 bases, with 17 bases left in between.

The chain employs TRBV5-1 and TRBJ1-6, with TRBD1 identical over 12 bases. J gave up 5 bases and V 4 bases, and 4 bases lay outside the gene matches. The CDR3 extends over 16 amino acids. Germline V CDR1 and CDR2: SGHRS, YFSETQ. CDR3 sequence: CASSPGTGGNNSPLHF. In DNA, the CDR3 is TGCGCCAGCAGCCCAGGGACAGGGGGCAATAATTCACCCCTCCACTTT.

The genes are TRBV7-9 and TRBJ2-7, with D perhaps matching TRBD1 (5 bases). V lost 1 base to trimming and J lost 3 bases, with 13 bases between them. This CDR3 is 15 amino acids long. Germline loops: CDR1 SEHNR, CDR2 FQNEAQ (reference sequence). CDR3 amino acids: CASSLVPDTHYEQYF. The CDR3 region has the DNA TGTGCCAGCAGCTTAGTGCCGGACACCCACTACGAGCAGTACTTC.

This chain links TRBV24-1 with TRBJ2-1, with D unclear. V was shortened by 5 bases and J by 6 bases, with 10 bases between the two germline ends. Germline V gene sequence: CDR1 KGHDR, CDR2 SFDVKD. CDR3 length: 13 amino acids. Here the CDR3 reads CATSALGGNEQFF. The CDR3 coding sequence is TGTGCCACCAGTGCCCTTGGCGGCAATGAGCAGTTCTTC.

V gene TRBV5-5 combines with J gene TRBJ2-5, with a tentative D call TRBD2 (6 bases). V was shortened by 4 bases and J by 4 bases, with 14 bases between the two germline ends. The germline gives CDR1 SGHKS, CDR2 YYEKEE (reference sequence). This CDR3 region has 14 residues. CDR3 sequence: CASSPAGSRETQYF. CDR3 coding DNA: TGTGCCAGCAGCCCAGCGGGCTCCAGAGAGACCCAGTACTTC.

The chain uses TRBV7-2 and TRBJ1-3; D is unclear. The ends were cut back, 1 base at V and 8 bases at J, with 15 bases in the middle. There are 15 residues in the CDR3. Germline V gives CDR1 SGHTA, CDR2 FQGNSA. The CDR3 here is CASSLGIAGLDTIYF. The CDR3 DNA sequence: TGTGCCAGCAGCTTAGGTATTGCGGGTTTGGACACCATATATTTT.

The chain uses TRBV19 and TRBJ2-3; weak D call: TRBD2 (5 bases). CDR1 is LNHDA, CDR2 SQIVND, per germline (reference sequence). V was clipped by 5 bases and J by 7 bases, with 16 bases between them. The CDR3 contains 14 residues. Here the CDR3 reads CASSQDSDSNTQYF. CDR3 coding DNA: TGTGCCAGTAGTCAGGACTCCGATAGTAATACGCAGTATTTT.

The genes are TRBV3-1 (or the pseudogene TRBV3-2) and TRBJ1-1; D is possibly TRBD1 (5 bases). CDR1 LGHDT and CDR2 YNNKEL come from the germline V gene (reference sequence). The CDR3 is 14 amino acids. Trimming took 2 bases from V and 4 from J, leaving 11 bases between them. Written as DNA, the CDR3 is TGTGCCAGCAGCCAAAGGGGATTAGCCACTGAAGCTTTCTTT. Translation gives CASSQRGLATEAFF.

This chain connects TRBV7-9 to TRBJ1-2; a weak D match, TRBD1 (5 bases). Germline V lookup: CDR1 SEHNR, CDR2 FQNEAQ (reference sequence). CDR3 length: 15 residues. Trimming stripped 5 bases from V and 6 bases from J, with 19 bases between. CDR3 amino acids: CASSPTQGLQDGYTF. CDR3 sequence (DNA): TGTGCCAGCAGCCCAACCCAGGGACTCCAGGATGGCTACACCTTC.

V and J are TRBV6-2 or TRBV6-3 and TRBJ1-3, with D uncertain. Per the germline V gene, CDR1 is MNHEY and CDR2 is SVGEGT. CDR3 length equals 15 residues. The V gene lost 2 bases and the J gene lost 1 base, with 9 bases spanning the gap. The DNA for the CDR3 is TGTGCCAGCAGTTACGCCGGGAATTCTGGAAACACCATATATTTT. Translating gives CASSYAGNSGNTIYF.

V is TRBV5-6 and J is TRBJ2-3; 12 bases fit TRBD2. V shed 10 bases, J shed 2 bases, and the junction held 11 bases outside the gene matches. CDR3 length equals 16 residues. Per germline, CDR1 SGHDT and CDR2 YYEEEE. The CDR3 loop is CAAATSGGSLTDTQYF. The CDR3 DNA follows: TGTGCCGCGGCTACTAGCGGGGGGAGTCTCACAGATACGCAGTATTTT.

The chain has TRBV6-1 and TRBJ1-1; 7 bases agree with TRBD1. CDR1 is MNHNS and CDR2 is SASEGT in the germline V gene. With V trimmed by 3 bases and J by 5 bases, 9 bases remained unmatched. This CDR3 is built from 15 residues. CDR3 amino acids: CASSDRTGWRTEAFF. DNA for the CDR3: TGTGCCAGCAGTGACCGGACAGGATGGAGGACTGAAGCTTTCTTT.

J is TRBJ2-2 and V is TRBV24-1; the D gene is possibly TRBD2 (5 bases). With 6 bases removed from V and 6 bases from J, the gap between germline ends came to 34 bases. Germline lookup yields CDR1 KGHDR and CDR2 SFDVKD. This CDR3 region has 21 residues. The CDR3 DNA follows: TGTGCCACCAGTACTAACTTTTTACGGGAAGCAATCCAATCTAAACCCGGGGAGCTGTTTTTT. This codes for CATSTNFLREAIQSKPGELFF.

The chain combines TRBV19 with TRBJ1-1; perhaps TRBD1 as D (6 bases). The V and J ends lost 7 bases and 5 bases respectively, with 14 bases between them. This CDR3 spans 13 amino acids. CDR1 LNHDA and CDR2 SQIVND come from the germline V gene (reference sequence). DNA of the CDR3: TGTGCCAGTAAAGGGGCAGGGGTGACTGAAGCTTTCTTT. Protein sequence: CASKGAGVTEAFF. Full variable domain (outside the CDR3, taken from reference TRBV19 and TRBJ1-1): DGGITQSPKYLFRKEGQNVTLSCEQNLNHDAMYWYRQDPGQGLRLIYYSQIVNDFQKGDIAEGYSVSREKKESFPLTVTSAQKNPTAFYLCASKGAGVTEAFFGQGTRLTVV.

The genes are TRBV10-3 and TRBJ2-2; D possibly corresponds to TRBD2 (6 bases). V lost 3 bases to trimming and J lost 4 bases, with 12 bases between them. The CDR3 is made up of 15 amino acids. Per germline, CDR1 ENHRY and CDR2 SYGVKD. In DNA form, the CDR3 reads TGTGCCATCAGTGACCGGCGGGGCCGCACCGGGGAGCTGTTTTTT. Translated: CAISDRRGRTGELFF.

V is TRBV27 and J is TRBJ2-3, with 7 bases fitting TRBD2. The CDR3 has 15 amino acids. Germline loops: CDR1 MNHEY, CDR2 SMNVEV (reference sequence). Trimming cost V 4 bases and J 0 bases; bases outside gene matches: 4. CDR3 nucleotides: TGTGCCAGCAGTTCGGGGGGTACTAGCACAGATACGCAGTATTTT. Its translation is CASSSGGTSTDTQYF.

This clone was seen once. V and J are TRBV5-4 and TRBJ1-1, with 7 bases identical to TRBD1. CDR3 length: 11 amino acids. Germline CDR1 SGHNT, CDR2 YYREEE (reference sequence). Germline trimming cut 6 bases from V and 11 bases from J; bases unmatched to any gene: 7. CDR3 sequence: CASIRQGTAFF. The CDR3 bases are TGTGCCAGCATCAGACAGGGCACGGCTTTCTTT.

This CDR3 is CAISKGQAYSNQPQHF. CDR3 nucleotide sequence: TGTGCCATCAGTAAAGGACAGGCTTATAGCAATCAGCCCCAGCATTTT. The chain is built from TRBV10-3 and TRBJ1-5; TRBD1 matches 7 bases. The CDR3 has 16 amino acids. In germline, CDR1 is ENHRY, CDR2 SYGVKD. V trimming: 5 bases; J trimming: 0 bases; junction bases outside the gene matches: 7.